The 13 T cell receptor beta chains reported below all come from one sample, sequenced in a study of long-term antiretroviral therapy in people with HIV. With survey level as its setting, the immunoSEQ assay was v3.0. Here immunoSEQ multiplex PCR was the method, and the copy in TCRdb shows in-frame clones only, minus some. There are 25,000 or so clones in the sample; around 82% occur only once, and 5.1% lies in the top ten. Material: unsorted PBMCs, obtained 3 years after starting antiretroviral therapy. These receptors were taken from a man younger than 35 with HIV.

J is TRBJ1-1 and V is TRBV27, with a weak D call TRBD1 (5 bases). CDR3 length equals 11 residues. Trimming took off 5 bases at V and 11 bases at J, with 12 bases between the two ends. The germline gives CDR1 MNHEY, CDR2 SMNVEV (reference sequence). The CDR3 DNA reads TGTGCCAGCAGTCGGGGACTTGAGGCTTTCTTT. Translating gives CASSRGLEAFF.

The CDR3 is CASGLVETWAVTSTDTQYF. The CDR3 nucleotides read TGTGCTAGTGGTTTGGTAGAAACGTGGGCAGTGACTAGCACAGATACGCAGTATTTT. The rearrangement joins TRBV12-5 to TRBJ2-3; D gene uncertain. The CDR3 covers 19 residues. Looked up from germline, CDR1 is LGHNT and CDR2 is FRNRAP. Trimming removed 0 bases at V and 0 bases at J, with 19 bases between.

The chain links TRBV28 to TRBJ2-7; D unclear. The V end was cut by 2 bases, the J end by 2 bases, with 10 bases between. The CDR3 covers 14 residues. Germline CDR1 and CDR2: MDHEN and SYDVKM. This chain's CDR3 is CASSLTFPPYEQYF. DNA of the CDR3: TGTGCCAGCAGTTTAACATTCCCGCCCTACGAGCAGTACTTC.

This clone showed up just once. The CDR3 region is CASSEGSTGGEQFF. The CDR3 DNA is TGTGCCAGCAGTGAGGGGTCGACGGGCGGTGAGCAGTTCTTC. V is TRBV25-1 and J is TRBJ2-1, with D unresolved. The CDR3 totals 14 residues. The V gene lost 3 bases and the J gene lost 9 bases, with 15 bases spanning the gap. CDR1 is MGHDK, CDR2 SYGVNS, per germline.

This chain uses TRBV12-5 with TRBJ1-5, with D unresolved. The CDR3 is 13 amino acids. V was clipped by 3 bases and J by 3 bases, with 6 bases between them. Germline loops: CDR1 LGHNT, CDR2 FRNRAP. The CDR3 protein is CASGLNTNQPQHF. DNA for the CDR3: TGTGCTAGTGGTTTAAACACCAATCAGCCCCAGCATTTT.

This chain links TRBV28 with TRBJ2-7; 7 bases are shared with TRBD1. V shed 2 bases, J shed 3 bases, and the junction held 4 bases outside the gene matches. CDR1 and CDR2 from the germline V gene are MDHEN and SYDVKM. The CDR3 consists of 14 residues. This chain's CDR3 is CASSLPGTVYEQYF. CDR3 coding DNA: TGTGCCAGCAGTTTACCCGGGACAGTCTACGAGCAGTACTTC.

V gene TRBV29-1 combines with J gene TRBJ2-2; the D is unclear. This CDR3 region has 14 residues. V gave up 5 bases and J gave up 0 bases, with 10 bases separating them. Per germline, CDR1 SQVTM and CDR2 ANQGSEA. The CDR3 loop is CSVFEVANTGELFF. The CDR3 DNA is TGCAGCGTTTTCGAGGTGGCGAACACCGGGGAGCTGTTTTTT.

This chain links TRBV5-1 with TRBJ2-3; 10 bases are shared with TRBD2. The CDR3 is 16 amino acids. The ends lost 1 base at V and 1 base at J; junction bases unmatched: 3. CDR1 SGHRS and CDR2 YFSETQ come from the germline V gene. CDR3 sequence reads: CASSLYLAGGTDTQYF. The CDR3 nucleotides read TGCGCCAGCAGCTTGTACCTAGCGGGGGGCACAGATACGCAGTATTTT.

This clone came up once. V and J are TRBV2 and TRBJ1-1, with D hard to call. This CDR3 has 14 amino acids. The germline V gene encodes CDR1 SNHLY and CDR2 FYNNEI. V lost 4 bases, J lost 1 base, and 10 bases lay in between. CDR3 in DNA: TGTGCCAGCAGTGTTGGCGCGGGGAACACTGAAGCTTTCTTT. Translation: CASSVGAGNTEAFF.

The CDR3 DNA reads TGTGCCAGCAGCGTAAGGTCAAGCGGCCGGGAGACCCAGTACTTC. This codes for CASSVRSSGRETQYF. The chain employs TRBV9 and TRBJ2-5, with a tentative D call TRBD2 (5 bases). CDR3 length: 15 amino acids. V lost 1 base, J lost 5 bases, and 15 bases lay in between. Germline V gives CDR1 SGDLS, CDR2 YYNGEE. Looking up the rest from reference TRBV9 and TRBJ2-5 gives the full variable domain: DSGVTQTPKHLITATGQRVTLRCSPRSGDLSVYWYQQSLDQGLQFLIQYYNGEERAKGNILERFSAQQFPDLHSELNLSSLELGDSALYFCASSVRSSGRETQYFGPGTRLLVL.

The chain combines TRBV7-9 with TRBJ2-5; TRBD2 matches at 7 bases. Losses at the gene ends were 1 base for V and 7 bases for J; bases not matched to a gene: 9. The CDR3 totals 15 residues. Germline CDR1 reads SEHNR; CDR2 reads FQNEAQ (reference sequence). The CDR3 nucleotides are TGTGCCAGCAGCTTAGGGCCTGGGAGGGCTGTGACCCAGTACTTC. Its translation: CASSLGPGRAVTQYF.

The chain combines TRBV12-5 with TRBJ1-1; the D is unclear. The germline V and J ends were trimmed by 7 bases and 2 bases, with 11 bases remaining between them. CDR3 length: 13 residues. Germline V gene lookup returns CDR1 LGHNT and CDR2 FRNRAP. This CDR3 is CASALDLNTEAFF. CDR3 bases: TGTGCTAGTGCCCTCGACTTAAACACTGAAGCTTTCTTT. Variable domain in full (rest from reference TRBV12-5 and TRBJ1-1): DARVTQTPRHKVTEMGQEVTMRCQPILGHNTVFWYRQTMMQGLELLAYFRNRAPLDDSGMPKDRFSAEMPDATLATLKIQPSEPRDSAVYFCASALDLNTEAFFGQGTRLTVV.

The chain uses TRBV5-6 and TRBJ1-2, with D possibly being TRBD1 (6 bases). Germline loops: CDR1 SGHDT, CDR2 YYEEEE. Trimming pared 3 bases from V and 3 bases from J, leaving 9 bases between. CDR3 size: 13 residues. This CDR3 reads CASSSDRDYGYTF. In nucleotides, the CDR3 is TGTGCCAGCAGCTCGGACAGAGACTATGGCTACACCTTC.